This entry lists 9 T cell receptor beta chains sequenced from one sample in a study of T cells in Graves' hyperthyroidism and ophthalmopathy. Amplification of TCR beta CDR3 regions was performed using RNA transcripts as template. HTBI primers drove first-round RT-PCR of the TCR CDR3. Using its own MiXCR run on the multiplex PCR reads, TCRdb lists one record per CDR3 protein. The table has fewer than 550,000 distinct CDR3 sequences, around 22% seen once; the top ten hold roughly 12%. Sequenced material: blood. The receptor source for this set is a woman aged 25 to 39 with Graves' ophthalmopathy.

This clonotype came up many times. The chain recombines TRBV20-1 with TRBJ2-5; TRBD1 or TRBD2 may be the D gene (5 bases each). The CDR3 is 17 amino acids. Per germline, CDR1 DFQATT and CDR2 SNEGSKA (reference sequence). V dropped 6 bases and J dropped 5 bases, with 28 bases sitting between them. CDR3: CSADTRGRGPQWETQYF. For the CDR3, the DNA is TGCAGTGCGGATACGAGGGGACGGGGCCCTCAGTGGGAGACCCAGTACTTC.

The V gene is TRBV20-1, the J gene TRBJ1-1; no clear D. This CDR3 contains 14 residues. The V gene's germline CDR1 is DFQATT and CDR2 SNEGSKA (reference sequence). Deletions cut 3 bases from V and 1 base from J, with 12 bases between. Written as DNA, the CDR3 is TGCAGTGCTAGCTTCTCTAGTTGGAACACTGAAGCTTTCTTT. This sequence encodes CSASFSSWNTEAFF.

The CDR3 sequence: CASSYPRQSNQPQHF. As DNA, the CDR3 is TGTGCCAGCAGTTACCCTAGACAGAGCAATCAGCCCCAGCATTTT. This chain links TRBV6-5 with TRBJ1-5, with D possibly matching TRBD1 (5 bases). The CDR3 runs to 15 residues. Trimming left V 2 bases short and J 1 base short, with 9 bases between. The germline CDR1 and CDR2 sequences are MNHEY and SVGAGI.

The sample holds many counts of this clonotype. This chain uses TRBV2 with TRBJ1-1; D is unresolved. V was clipped by 5 bases and J by 4 bases, with 14 bases between them. Germline V CDR1 and CDR2: SNHLY, FYNNEI. This CDR3 spans 14 amino acids. The CDR3 loop reads CASSFDTGSTEAFF. In nucleotides, the CDR3 is TGTGCCAGCAGTTTTGACACTGGGAGCACTGAAGCTTTCTTT. The full variable domain, rest sourced from reference TRBV2 and TRBJ1-1, is EPEVTQTPSHQVTQMGQEVILRCVPISNHLYFYWYRQILGQKVEFLVSFYNNEISEKSEIFDDQFSVERPDGSNFTLKIRSTKLEDSAMYFCASSFDTGSTEAFFGQGTRLTVV.

This clonotype came up many times. The chain employs TRBV20-1 and TRBJ2-4; D is ambiguous. The CDR3 has 13 amino acids. V was clipped by 8 bases and J by 0 bases, with 11 bases between them. From germline, CDR1 is DFQATT and CDR2 SNEGSKA (reference sequence). CDR3 DNA sequence: TGCAGTTGGGTGACCTTAGCCAAAAACATTCAGTACTTC. Its protein product is CSWVTLAKNIQYF.

This clonotype was observed at least ten times. The V gene is TRBV12-3 or TRBV12-4, the J gene TRBJ1-5; no reliable D call. Trimming pared 3 bases from V and 9 bases from J, leaving 15 bases between. This CDR3 comprises 14 residues. CDR3 DNA: TGTGCCAGCAGTTTTCCCTGGGTTCAGTGGCCCCAGCATTTT. This encodes CASSFPWVQWPQHF.

With regard to this clonotype: A much larger clone differs by one base, so this may be a read error. The J gene is TRBJ2-7, the V gene TRBV29-1; 9 nucleotides agree with TRBD1. Germline CDR1 SQVTM, CDR2 ANQGSEA. This CDR3 spans 11 amino acids. In nucleotides, the CDR3 is TGCTGCGCTGGACAGGGGCGCGAGCAGTACTTC. It translates to CCAGQGREQYF.

This clonotype has ten or more counts. CDR3 in DNA: TGTGCCACCTCGACAGGGTCGAACACTGAAGCTTTCTTT. Its protein is CATSTGSNTEAFF. This chain connects TRBV24-1 to TRBJ1-1; 7 bases are a match to TRBD1. Trimming took 9 bases from V and 1 from J; bases not matched to a gene: 4. Germline V gene data show CDR1 as KGHDR and CDR2 as SFDVKD. This CDR3 spans 13 amino acids.

At least ten counts were recorded for this clonotype. The rearrangement joins TRBV20-1 to TRBJ1-5; no clear D. This CDR3 has 13 residues. The V gene's germline CDR1 is DFQATT and CDR2 SNEGSKA (reference sequence). With 6 bases removed from V and 7 bases from J, the gap between germline ends came to 16 bases. The CDR3 loop is CSARLTSGQPQHF. The DNA of the CDR3 is TGCAGTGCCAGGTTGACCTCGGGACAGCCCCAGCATTTT.